This T cell receptor beta chain was profiled in a study of CD8 T cells in ankylosing spondylitis. This clonotype was detected only a few times. Given a much more abundant clone one base away, this may be a read error. MiXCR was run by TCRdb on the 5' RACE reads, yielding one entry per CDR3 protein. The table lists fewer than 250,000 distinct CDR3 sequences, approximately 10% of them singletons, with about 2.5% in the top ten. The CDR3 extends over 15 amino acids. Germline V gene sequence: CDR1 PRHDT, CDR2 FYEKMQ (reference sequence). Trimming stripped 5 bases from V and 0 bases from J, with 13 bases between.

Sequenced: blood, either unsorted or a sorted T cell fraction (not recorded which). This TCR was recovered from a male donor with ankylosing spondylitis or in good health (not recorded which). The chain couples TRBV13 to TRBJ1-2; no firm D call. CDR3 sequence: CASSLWTETNYGYTF. The DNA for the CDR3 is TGTGCCAGCAGCCTCTGGACCGAAACTAACTATGGCTACACCTTC.